Below, one TCR beta chain is given with its context. This sample was taken from a study of blood T cell repertoires in COVID-19. Study information: Spain, Italy and the United States supplied samples that represented acute and convalescent COVID-19.

Study processing details: Amplification of reference gene primers provided the estimated nucleated cell counts. Produced via immunoSEQ multiplex PCR; TCRdb's table is partial and in-frame only. Clonal size and the V and J genes are those of that table, whereas D and trimming came from the DNA. The sample consists of 100,000 or so clones, approximately 90% of them appearing once. This receptor was obtained from a man aged 45-60 years with active COVID-19. The sample was peripheral blood.

In DNA form, the CDR3 reads TGTGCCAGCAGCTCTGGACAGGGGTCTAGATCACCCCTCCACTTT. Amino acid sequence: CASSSGQGSRSPLHF. The genes are TRBV11-2 and TRBJ1-6, with 9 bases lining up with TRBD1. The length of the CDR3 is 15 residues. Germline trimming cut 4 bases from V and 10 bases from J; bases unmatched to any gene: 8. The germline V gene encodes CDR1 SGHAT and CDR2 FQNNGV. Looking up the rest from reference TRBV11-2 and TRBJ1-6 gives the full variable domain: EAGVAQSPRYKIIEKRQSVAFWCNPISGHATLYWYQQILGQGPKLLIQFQNNGVVDDSQLPKDRFSAERLKGVDSTLKIQPAKLEDSAVYLCASSSGQGSRSPLHFGNGTRLTVT.